A single sample is the source of the 7 T cell receptor beta chains below, sequenced in a study of blood T cell repertoires in COVID-19. The method was immunoSEQ multiplex PCR; TCRdb's version includes in-frame clones alone and lacks a portion of them. The table includes about 40,000 clones, about four fifths detected once. Sequencing used peripheral blood. The receptor set was obtained from a human donor with acute or convalescent COVID-19. The donor label of this sample is uncertain.

This rearrangement joins TRBV19 to TRBJ2-7; 7 bases fit TRBD2. After removal of 3 bases from V and 2 bases from J, the junction contained 10 bases not matched to a gene. Germline-derived CDR1 and CDR2 are LNHDA and SQIVND (reference sequence). The CDR3 has 16 residues. The CDR3 region is CASSMSRSGRPYEQYF. The CDR3 bases are TGTGCCAGTAGTATGTCCAGGTCCGGGAGGCCCTACGAGCAGTACTTC.

The V call is TRBV7-2, the J call TRBJ2-4; 9 nucleotides line up with TRBD2. The V segment lost 4 bases and the J segment 7 bases; nucleotides outside the gene matches: 14. CDR1 is SGHTA and CDR2 is FQGNSA in the germline V gene. This CDR3 comprises 17 residues. The CDR3 protein is CASSSPGGPSGTNIQYF. The CDR3 DNA is TGTGCCAGCAGCTCCCCGGGGGGGCCTAGCGGGACTAACATTCAGTACTTC.

The chain combines TRBV14 with TRBJ1-6; D might be TRBD1 (5 bases). Per the germline V gene, CDR1 is SGHDN and CDR2 is FVKESK. Trimming took 0 bases from V and 9 from J, leaving 12 bases between them. The CDR3 length is 15 residues. The CDR3 spells CASSQDAGGTSPLHF. CDR3 sequence (DNA): TGTGCCAGCAGCCAAGACGCCGGGGGTACTTCACCCCTCCACTTT.

The chain couples TRBV6-2 or TRBV6-3 to TRBJ1-1; 9 bases agree with TRBD1. The CDR3 covers 14 residues. Unmatched junction bases numbered 2, after V lost 4 bases and J lost 2 bases. Germline CDR1 and CDR2: MNHEY and SVGEGT. The CDR3, as DNA: TGTGCCAGCAGTTTGGACAGGGGAAACACTGAAGCTTTCTTT. Its translation: CASSLDRGNTEAFF.

In this sample, this clone turned up once. The chain recombines TRBV5-1 with TRBJ2-3; a possible D gene is TRBD2 (6 bases). The germline gives CDR1 SGHRS, CDR2 YFSETQ. Between the trimmed V and J ends, which lost 5 bases and 1 base, there was a span of 11 bases. The CDR3 is made up of 14 amino acids. The CDR3 sequence: CASSPGDGTDTQYF. DNA for the CDR3: TGCGCCAGCAGTCCGGGGGATGGCACAGATACGCAGTATTTT.

The chain recombines TRBV20-1 with TRBJ1-1; no clear D gene. This CDR3 has 11 residues. The germline CDR1 and CDR2 sequences are DFQATT and SNEGSKA (reference sequence). Trimming cost V 6 bases and J 5 bases, with 10 bases left between them. Here the CDR3 reads CSAPRVTEAFF. Here the CDR3 DNA reads TGCAGTGCACCGAGGGTGACTGAAGCTTTCTTT.

CDR3 sequence: CASSGTGRGSSYEQYF. DNA of the CDR3: TGTGCCAGCAGTGGCACAGGGCGCGGGTCCTCCTACGAGCAGTACTTC. The V call is TRBV25-1, the J call TRBJ2-7, with a weak D call TRBD1 (6 bases). V lost 4 bases and J 0 bases, leaving 16 bases between the germline ends. This CDR3 is 16 amino acids long. From germline, CDR1 is MGHDK and CDR2 SYGVNS.